This entry lists 29 T cell receptor beta chains sequenced from one sample in a study of blood T cell repertoires in COVID-19. Method: immunoSEQ multiplex PCR; TCRdb's copy keeps in-frame clones and lacks some. The data show some 42,000 clones, approximately 88% seen once. The sample taken for sequencing was peripheral blood. The receptors derive from a human donor in a cohort sampled during active COVID-19.

V is TRBV9 and J is TRBJ2-7, with 9 nucleotides matching TRBD1. CDR3 size: 15 residues. The V and J ends lost 3 bases and 7 bases, in that order; junction bases with no gene match: 11. Looked up from germline, CDR1 is SGDLS and CDR2 is YYNGEE. The CDR3 is CASSGRQGDQGEQYF. The DNA for the CDR3 is TGTGCCAGCAGCGGCCGACAGGGGGATCAGGGGGAGCAGTACTTC.

The J gene is TRBJ2-5, the V gene TRBV3-1 (or the pseudogene TRBV3-2), with 7 bases fitting TRBD2. V lost 1 base to trimming and J lost 0 bases; unmatched junction nucleotides: 20. The CDR3 extends over 21 amino acids. Per germline, CDR1 LGHDT and CDR2 YNNKEL (reference sequence). CDR3 nucleotide sequence: TGTGCCAGCAGCCAAGGGTCGGGAAAGCCCCTTGCAGCGGGGCACCAAGAGACCCAGTACTTC. Protein sequence: CASSQGSGKPLAAGHQETQYF.

The chain combines TRBV7-3 with TRBJ2-1, with a possible D match to TRBD2 (6 bases). Germline V gives CDR1 SGHTA, CDR2 FQGTGA. V lost 3 bases and J lost 6, with 12 bases in between. This CDR3 region has 14 residues. The CDR3 DNA is TGTGCCAGCAGCTTCGGGGGTTCGGGCAATGAGCAGTTCTTC. It translates to CASSFGGSGNEQFF.

In this sample, this clone turned up a few times. The rearrangement links TRBV21-1 to TRBJ1-1. TRBV21-1 is a pseudogene segment. The CDR3 runs 19 residues. CDR3 sequence (DNA): TGTGCCAGCAGCAACATCGTGGTAGGATATGGCCCGGGGAACACTGAAGCTTTCTTT. Translation gives CASSNIVVGYGPGNTEAFF.

The chain has TRBV25-1 and TRBJ1-4; D might be TRBD1 (5 bases). Germline loops: CDR1 MGHDK, CDR2 SYGVNS. Trimming removed 6 bases from V and 4 bases from J, with 12 bases in between. CDR3 size: 14 residues. The CDR3 is CASRETAYNEKLFF. CDR3 nucleotide sequence: TGTGCCAGCAGGGAGACAGCTTATAATGAAAAACTGTTTTTT.

The V gene is TRBV6-4, the J gene TRBJ2-3; maybe TRBD2 (5 bases). The CDR3 is 14 residues long. CDR1 and CDR2 from the germline V gene are MRHNA and SNTAGT. Trimming cost V 2 bases and J 5 bases, with 11 bases left between them. CDR3 residues: CASSDGGGGDTQYF. DNA of the CDR3: TGTGCCAGCAGTGACGGAGGAGGCGGAGATACGCAGTATTTT.

The chain couples TRBV7-2 to TRBJ2-1; 13 bases line up with TRBD2. CDR1 SGHTA and CDR2 FQGNSA come from the germline V gene. The junction had 14 bases not matched to a gene; V was cut back by 0 bases and J by 12 bases. The CDR3 loop spans 18 amino acids. CDR3 coding DNA: TGTGCCAGCAGCTTAGCTCCCCCCACTAGCGGGGGGGCAGATTGGCAGTTCTTC. This encodes CASSLAPPTSGGADWQFF.

The chain is built from TRBV7-9 and TRBJ2-3, with 10 bases matching TRBD2. V trimming: 6 bases; J trimming: 1 base; junction bases outside the gene matches: 7. This CDR3 contains 16 residues. Germline assignment: CDR1 SEHNR and CDR2 FQNEAQ (reference sequence). CDR3: CASRPALAGGTDTQYF. The CDR3 region has the DNA TGTGCCAGCAGGCCAGCCCTAGCGGGGGGCACAGATACGCAGTATTTT.

The genes are TRBV28 and TRBJ1-2; D remains ambiguous. Trimming stripped 6 bases from V and 4 bases from J, with 15 bases between. CDR3 length equals 14 residues. Per germline, CDR1 MDHEN and CDR2 SYDVKM. CDR3 sequence: CASSLDGSFYGYTF. The CDR3 bases are TGTGCCAGCAGCCTAGACGGTTCGTTCTATGGCTACACCTTC.

This clone was detected once. This chain links TRBV6-5 with TRBJ1-6; TRBD1 might be the D (6 bases). Germline-derived CDR1 and CDR2 are MNHEY and SVGAGI. CDR3 length: 13 residues. V was trimmed by 7 bases and J by 9 bases, leaving 13 bases between them. CDR3 region: CASKETGTSPLHF. The CDR3 DNA follows: TGTGCCAGCAAAGAAACAGGGACTTCACCCCTCCACTTT.

This chain connects TRBV30 to TRBJ1-1; no firm D call. Germline CDR1 is GTSNPN and CDR2 is SVGIG (reference sequence). The CDR3 is 13 amino acids. The V and J ends lost 1 base and 5 bases respectively, with 11 bases between them. The CDR3 nucleotides are TGTGCCTGGAGTGCCGGACTACTAACTGAAGCTTTCTTT. Protein sequence: CAWSAGLLTEAFF.

The rearrangement uses TRBV3-1 (or the pseudogene TRBV3-2) and TRBJ2-1; TRBD1 might be the D (6 bases). CDR1 and CDR2 (germline): LGHDT, YNNKEL (reference sequence). Trimming pared 0 bases from V and 12 bases from J, leaving 18 bases between. The CDR3 spans 15 residues. The DNA of the CDR3 is TGTGCCAGCAGCCAAGATGTAGGGGGATTGATACCGCAGTTCTTC. Protein product: CASSQDVGGLIPQFF.

This sequence joins TRBV14 and TRBJ2-5, with 8 bases matching TRBD1. Germline CDR1 and CDR2: SGHDN and FVKESK. V trimming: 5 bases; J trimming: 5 bases; junction bases outside the gene matches: 13. This CDR3 has 16 residues. CDR3 loop: CASSTLDRVGGETQYF. Written as DNA, the CDR3 is TGTGCCAGCAGCACATTGGACAGGGTTGGCGGGGAGACCCAGTACTTC.

The chain links TRBV10-3 to TRBJ2-7; 10 bases fit TRBD1. The CDR3 has 14 residues. Looked up from germline, CDR1 is ENHRY and CDR2 is SYGVKD. V gave up 0 bases and J gave up 6 bases; unmatched junction bases: 2. The CDR3 DNA reads TGTGCCATCAGTGAGTCGACAGGGGGCGGCGAGCAGTACTTC. This gives the protein CAISESTGGGEQYF.

By share of the sample, this clone is medium-sized (0.01 to 0.1%). V is TRBV19 and J is TRBJ2-7, with a possible D match to TRBD1 (6 bases). CDR1 LNHDA and CDR2 SQIVND come from the germline V gene (reference sequence). V was clipped by 8 bases and J by 5 bases, with 16 bases between them. The CDR3 runs to 13 residues. The CDR3 DNA follows: TGTGCCAGTGGGTGGACAGTCAAAGACGAGCAGTACTTC. Protein product: CASGWTVKDEQYF.

This CDR3 reads CASSLEVGGPYNEQFF. CDR3 DNA: TGTGCCAGCAGCTTAGAGGTGGGAGGGCCATACAATGAGCAGTTCTTC. The chain has TRBV7-6 and TRBJ2-1; TRBD2 matches at 7 bases. CDR3 length equals 16 residues. Per the germline V gene, CDR1 is SGHVS and CDR2 is FNYEAQ. The trim removed 1 base at V and 4 bases at J, leaving 7 bases unmatched.

The V gene is TRBV7-2, the J gene TRBJ2-5; D is perhaps TRBD2 (6 bases). From germline, CDR1 is SGHTA and CDR2 FQGNSA. CDR3 length: 14 amino acids. Trimming pared 3 bases from V and 3 bases from J, leaving 11 bases between. DNA for the CDR3: TGTGCCAGCAGCTTTGGGGGGTCAAAAGAGACCCAGTACTTC. Its translation is CASSFGGSKETQYF.

The chain carries TRBV5-1 and TRBJ1-1; no definite D call. The germline V and J ends were trimmed by 1 base and 1 base, with 8 bases remaining between them. The CDR3 is made up of 14 amino acids. CDR1 and CDR2 (germline): SGHRS, YFSETQ. The CDR3 DNA reads TGCGCCAGCAGCTTGTCCAGACAGAACACTGAAGCTTTCTTT. This encodes CASSLSRQNTEAFF.

The chain has TRBV18 and TRBJ2-7, with 12 bases that match TRBD2. Trimming cost V 3 bases and J 5 bases; bases outside gene matches: 11. Per germline, CDR1 KGHSH and CDR2 LQKENI. The CDR3 totals 17 residues. CDR3 protein: CASSPVPASGGADEQYF. The CDR3 nucleotides read TGTGCCAGCTCACCCGTACCCGCTAGCGGGGGGGCCGACGAGCAGTACTTC.

V usage is TRBV29-1 and J usage is TRBJ1-2; 9 nucleotides align to TRBD1. The V gene end was trimmed by 3 bases and the J gene end by 6 bases; junction bases not matched to a gene: 8. The V gene's germline CDR1 is SQVTM and CDR2 ANQGSEA. This CDR3 is 14 amino acids long. The CDR3 DNA reads TGCAGCGTTGACCAGGGACAGGGCAGGAATGGCTACACCTTC. This encodes CSVDQGQGRNGYTF.

V and J are TRBV10-3 and TRBJ1-1; 7 nucleotides line up with TRBD1. Germline V lookup: CDR1 ENHRY, CDR2 SYGVKD. The ends lost 6 bases at V and 4 bases at J; junction bases unmatched: 8. This CDR3 comprises 14 residues. As DNA, the CDR3 is TGTGCCATCAGCCCGGGACAGACTGCCACTGAAGCTTTCTTT. It encodes CAISPGQTATEAFF.

The chain couples TRBV18 to TRBJ1-3; tentative D call: TRBD1 (6 bases). V lost 2 bases to trimming and J lost 0 bases, with 8 bases between them. CDR1 is KGHSH and CDR2 is LQKENI in the germline V gene. This CDR3 spans 15 amino acids. In DNA, the CDR3 is TGTGCCAGCTCACCAGACAGGTCCTCTGGAAACACCATATATTTT. Its translation is CASSPDRSSGNTIYF.

This clone was seen once. The chain is built from TRBV6-2 or TRBV6-3 and TRBJ2-3, with TRBD2 as a possible D gene (6 bases). CDR1 is MNHEY and CDR2 is SVGEGT in the germline V gene. The CDR3 has 15 residues. V dropped 5 bases and J dropped 4 bases, with 16 bases sitting between them. The CDR3 DNA reads TGTGCCAGCAGTCTTAGTATACCGGGAGCAGATACGCAGTATTTT. This sequence encodes CASSLSIPGADTQYF.

The genes are TRBV20-1 and TRBJ2-1, with unresolved D. This CDR3 is built from 10 residues. V lost 4 bases, J lost 8 bases, and 6 bases lay in between. Germline V lookup: CDR1 DFQATT, CDR2 SNEGSKA (reference sequence). The chain's CDR3 is CSANGYEQFF. CDR3 nucleotides: TGCAGTGCTAATGGCTATGAGCAGTTCTTC.

This clone was seen more than once but under ten times. The chain links TRBV9 to TRBJ2-5; 8 bases match TRBD1. Germline loops: CDR1 SGDLS, CDR2 YYNGEE. The junction had 4 bases not matched to a gene; V was cut back by 0 bases and J by 3 bases. The CDR3 has 15 residues. Here the CDR3 DNA reads TGTGCCAGCAGCGTAGGCAGGGGGCGAGAAGAGACCCAGTACTTC. Translation: CASSVGRGREETQYF.

To note about this clone: One end of the junction does not line up with germline, which may come from a read error. The CDR3 reads CASSPDGQFPLF. The CDR3 DNA sequence: TGTGCCAGCAGTCCAGACGGACAGTTTCCCCTGTTC. This chain connects TRBV28 to TRBJ1-2, with a weak D call TRBD1 (6 bases). Germline lookup yields CDR1 MDHEN and CDR2 SYDVKM. This CDR3 comprises 12 residues.

This chain joins TRBV11-1 and TRBJ2-7, with 11 bases identical to TRBD1. The CDR3 has 15 residues. Losses at the gene ends were 8 bases for V and 7 bases for J; bases not matched to a gene: 13. Per the germline V gene, CDR1 is SGHAT and CDR2 is FQDESV (reference sequence). CDR3 DNA: TGTGCCAGCTCGTCTCGGCGGACAGGGGGCGGGGAGCAGTACTTC. Translation gives CASSSRRTGGGEQYF.

The V gene is TRBV6-4, the J gene TRBJ2-1; perhaps TRBD1 as D (6 bases). The CDR3 is made up of 13 amino acids. The germline CDR1 and CDR2 sequences are MRHNA and SNTAGT. Trimming stripped 3 bases from V and 9 bases from J, with 12 bases between. This chain's CDR3 is CASSEQGTGEQFF. The CDR3 DNA follows: TGTGCCAGCAGTGAACAGGGTACTGGTGAGCAGTTCTTC.

The chain joins TRBV19 to TRBJ1-1, with D possibly being TRBD1 (6 bases). The CDR3 spans 13 residues. The germline V and J ends were trimmed by 1 base and 4 bases, with 7 bases remaining between them. Looked up from germline, CDR1 is LNHDA and CDR2 is SQIVND (reference sequence). CDR3 in amino acids: CASSIGRGTEAFF. DNA of the CDR3: TGTGCCAGTAGTATAGGCAGGGGCACTGAAGCTTTCTTT.